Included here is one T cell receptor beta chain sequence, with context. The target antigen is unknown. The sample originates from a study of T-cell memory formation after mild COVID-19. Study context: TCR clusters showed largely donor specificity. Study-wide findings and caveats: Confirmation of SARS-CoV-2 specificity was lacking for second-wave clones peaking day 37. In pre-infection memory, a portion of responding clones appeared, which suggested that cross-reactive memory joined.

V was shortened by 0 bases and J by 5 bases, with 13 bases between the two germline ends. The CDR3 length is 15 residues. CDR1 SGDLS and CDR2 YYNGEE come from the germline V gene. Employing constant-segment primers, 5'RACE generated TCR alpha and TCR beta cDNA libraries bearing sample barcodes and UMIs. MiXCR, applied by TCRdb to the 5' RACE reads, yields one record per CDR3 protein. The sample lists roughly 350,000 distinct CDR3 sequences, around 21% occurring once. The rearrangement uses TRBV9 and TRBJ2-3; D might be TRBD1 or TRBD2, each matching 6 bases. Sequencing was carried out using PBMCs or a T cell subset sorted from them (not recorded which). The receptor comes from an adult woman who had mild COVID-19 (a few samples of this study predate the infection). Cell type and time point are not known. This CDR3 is CASSVEGGSGDTQYF. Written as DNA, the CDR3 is TGTGCCAGCAGCGTAGAGGGGGGATCTGGAGATACGCAGTATTTT.